Each of the 19 T cell receptor beta chains below was sequenced from the same sample in a study of CD8 T cells in ankylosing spondylitis (dated by TCRdb to the late 2010s). The library was made by 5' RACE. Sequencer: Illumina HiSeq 2500. TCRdb reprocessing: public reads trimmed at Q25 with fastp, clones called with MiXCR, in-frame beta chains kept. Rows merge per CDR3 protein into single entries with the most common DNA and genes. In this sample the table shows about 220,000 distinct CDR3 sequences, 25% to 30% of which occur a single time. The ten largest clones take up approximately 6.6% of the sample. Material for sequencing was blood, either unsorted or a sorted T cell fraction (not recorded which). The receptors were sampled from a male donor with ankylosing spondylitis or in good health (not recorded which).

The table lists this clonotype with many counts. The J gene is TRBJ2-1, the V gene TRBV7-2; D is unclear. V was pared by 0 bases and J by 0 bases, with 6 bases between. The germline gives CDR1 SGHTA, CDR2 FQGNSA. This CDR3 is 15 amino acids long. CDR3 sequence: CASSLAVGSYNEQFF. The DNA for the CDR3 is TGTGCCAGCAGCTTAGCGGTGGGCTCCTACAATGAGCAGTTCTTC. Using reference TRBV7-2 and TRBJ2-1 for the parts outside the CDR3, the full variable domain is GAGVSQSPSNKVTEKGKDVELRCDPISGHTALYWYRQSLGQGLEFLIYFQGNSAPDKSGLPSDRFSAERTGGSVSTLTIQRTQQEDSAVYLCASSLAVGSYNEQFFGPGTRLTVL.

This clonotype was recorded many times. The rearrangement uses TRBV5-1 and TRBJ1-2; D not certain. Germline lookup yields CDR1 SGHRS and CDR2 YFSETQ. The CDR3 runs 15 residues. The germline V and J ends were trimmed by 1 base and 1 base, with 11 bases remaining between them. The CDR3 nucleotides are TGCGCCAGCAGCTTGTTCACCGACATTAACTATGGCTACACCTTC. It encodes CASSLFTDINYGYTF.

The chain combines TRBV5-6 with TRBJ1-2; D remains ambiguous. Germline V CDR1 and CDR2: SGHDT, YYEEEE. Trimming left V 1 base short and J 2 bases short, with 6 bases between. The CDR3 has 13 residues. Here the CDR3 reads CASSLNGNYGYTF. The CDR3 DNA reads as TGTGCCAGCAGCTTGAACGGGAACTATGGCTACACCTTC.

This clonotype came up many times. One end of the junction fails to match germline, which may point to a read error. The chain joins TRBV12-3 or TRBV12-4 to TRBJ2-3; no clear D. The CDR3 is 14 residues long. Written as DNA, the CDR3 is TGTGCCAGCAGTTCCGGACCAAGCACAGATATGCAGTATTTT. It encodes CASSSGPSTDMQYF.

The count of this clonotype is one. A clone one base away is much larger, so this may be a read error. This likely comes from a read error, as the CDR3 has no conserved phenylalanine or tryptophan at its end. The rearrangement links TRBV7-2 to TRBJ2-7; 10 nucleotides align to TRBD2. The ends lost 2 bases at V and 1 base at J; junction bases unmatched: 5. Germline lookup yields CDR1 SGHTA and CDR2 FQGNSA. The CDR3 has 16 residues. CDR3 sequence (DNA): TGTGCCAGCAGCTTATTCCCAGCGGGAGGGTCCTACGAGCAGTACTCC. It specifies CASSLFPAGGSYEQYS.

The rearrangement uses TRBV6-1 and TRBJ2-1; TRBD1 or TRBD2 may be the D gene (5 bases each). The CDR3 has 18 amino acids. Germline CDR1 and CDR2: MNHNS and SASEGT. The V end was cut by 6 bases, the J end by 0 bases, with 21 bases between. The CDR3 nucleotides are TGTGCCAGCAGAAAAGCCCCGGGACCCCCAAGCTCCTACAATGAGCAGTTCTTC. This codes for CASRKAPGPPSSYNEQFF.

This sequence joins TRBV19 and TRBJ2-5; no firm D call. Germline V gene data show CDR1 as LNHDA and CDR2 as SQIVND (reference sequence). This CDR3 comprises 15 residues. The V end was cut by 3 bases, the J end by 1 base, with 12 bases between. CDR3 amino acids: CASSIGRRFQETQYF. The CDR3 DNA reads TGTGCCAGTAGTATCGGTAGAAGATTCCAAGAGACCCAGTACTTC.

The sample holds a few counts of this clonotype. This chain connects TRBV29-1 to TRBJ2-3, with TRBD2 matching over 16 bases. Germline assignment: CDR1 SQVTM and CDR2 ANQGSEA. The CDR3 totals 23 residues. The trim removed 3 bases at V and 1 base at J, leaving 22 bases unmatched. CDR3 coding DNA: TGCAGCGTTGATATGGGACTAGCGGGAGGGCCGTTATCCCGCCCATCCGGCACAGATACGCAGTATTTT. Protein product: CSVDMGLAGGPLSRPSGTDTQYF.

The chain carries TRBV12-3 or TRBV12-4 and TRBJ1-4, with D tentatively TRBD1 (6 bases). This CDR3 contains 16 residues. V was pared by 3 bases and J by 4 bases, with 15 bases between. CDR3 residues: CASSLAGAISNEKLFF. Written as DNA, the CDR3 is TGTGCCAGCAGTTTGGCAGGGGCTATAAGTAATGAAAAACTGTTTTTT.

V is TRBV15 and J is TRBJ1-5; D perhaps matches TRBD1 (6 bases). With 1 base removed from V and 4 bases from J, the gap between germline ends came to 11 bases. The CDR3 is made up of 15 amino acids. CDR1 is LNHNV and CDR2 is YYDKDF in the germline V gene (reference sequence). DNA of the CDR3: TGTGCCACCAGCAGAGCACAGGGCGGGAATCAGCCCCAGCATTTT. Translating gives CATSRAQGGNQPQHF.

Many counts were recorded for this clonotype. CDR3 amino acids: CASSYSKGRGPYEQYF. The CDR3 DNA is TGTGCCAGCAGTTACTCCAAGGGCAGGGGGCCCTACGAGCAGTACTTC. The V gene is TRBV6-2 or TRBV6-3, the J gene TRBJ2-7, with TRBD1 identical over 8 bases. V shed 0 bases and J 2 bases; nucleotides not matched to a gene: 6. The CDR3 extends over 16 amino acids. CDR1 and CDR2 from the germline V gene are MNHEY and SVGEGT.

This clonotype has only a few counts. V is TRBV20-1 and J is TRBJ2-7, with 10 bases aligning to TRBD1. The trim removed 6 bases at V and 3 bases at J, leaving 8 bases unmatched. This CDR3 spans 14 amino acids. Germline V CDR1 and CDR2: DFQATT, SNEGSKA (reference sequence). CDR3 amino acids: CSARPGQGIYEQYF. Here the CDR3 DNA reads TGCAGTGCCAGACCGGGACAGGGGATCTACGAGCAGTACTTC.

The sample holds many counts of this clonotype. V gene TRBV27 combines with J gene TRBJ1-5; 8 bases are a match to TRBD1. With 2 bases clipped from V and 6 bases from J, the junction kept 6 bases outside the gene matches. The CDR3 loop spans 15 amino acids. CDR1 and CDR2 from the germline V gene are MNHEY and SMNVEV (reference sequence). Written as DNA, the CDR3 is TGTGCCAGCAGTTTACACCGAGGACAGGGTCAGCCCCAGCATTTT. As protein: CASSLHRGQGQPQHF.

This clonotype was seen at least ten times. The V and J genes are TRBV20-1 and TRBJ2-5; 7 bases match TRBD2. The CDR3 extends over 15 amino acids. The ends lost 0 bases at V and 2 bases at J; junction bases unmatched: 6. Germline V CDR1 and CDR2: DFQATT, SNEGSKA (reference sequence). The CDR3 loop reads CSARDPAGGQETQYF. The CDR3 region has the DNA TGCAGTGCTAGAGATCCCGCCGGGGGGCAAGAGACCCAGTACTTC.

This clonotype was counted a few times. The rearrangement joins TRBV12-3 or TRBV12-4 to TRBJ2-5; tentatively, D is TRBD1 or TRBD2 (5 bases each). This CDR3 has 15 residues. With 5 bases removed from V and 5 bases from J, the gap between germline ends came to 18 bases. CDR3 protein: CASSRAGDVGETQYF. In DNA, the CDR3 is TGTGCCAGCAGTCGGGCCGGGGACGTAGGGGAGACCCAGTACTTC.

In this sample, this clonotype turned up many times. V gene TRBV20-1 combines with J gene TRBJ1-5; D gene unclear. Trimming removed 6 bases from V and 1 base from J, with 10 bases in between. The CDR3 is 13 amino acids. Germline V lookup: CDR1 DFQATT, CDR2 SNEGSKA (reference sequence). CDR3 DNA sequence: TGCAGTGCCCTAAAAGGCAGCAATCAGCCCCAGCATTTT. It yields the protein CSALKGSNQPQHF.

This chain's CDR3 is CASSSPVGTEAFF. For the CDR3, the DNA is TGTGCCAGCAGTAGCCCGGTCGGGACTGAAGCTTTCTTT. The J gene is TRBJ1-1, the V gene TRBV28; D is undetermined. The germline V gene has CDR1 MDHEN and CDR2 SYDVKM. The CDR3 consists of 13 residues. V lost 5 bases and J 5 bases, leaving 12 bases between the germline ends.

The table lists this clonotype with many counts. This chain connects TRBV5-6 to TRBJ1-2; 7 nucleotides agree with TRBD1. The CDR3 length is 14 residues. Germline trimming cut 4 bases from V and 3 bases from J; bases unmatched to any gene: 6. Germline-derived CDR1 and CDR2 are SGHDT and YYEEEE. The CDR3 sequence is CASSVPGQHYGYTF. In DNA, the CDR3 is TGTGCCAGCAGCGTACCGGGACAGCACTATGGCTACACCTTC. Full variable domain (remainder filled in from reference TRBV5-6 and TRBJ1-2): DAGVTQSPTHLIKTRGQQVTLRCSPKSGHDTVSWYQQALGQGPQFIFQYYEEEERQRGNFPDRFSGHQFPNYSSELNVNALLLGDSALYLCASSVPGQHYGYTFGSGTRLTVV.

This clonotype showed up just a few times. J is TRBJ2-5 and V is TRBV6-1; possibly TRBD1 for D (6 bases). The germline V gene encodes CDR1 MNHNS and CDR2 SASEGT. This CDR3 has 14 residues. The V end was cut by 5 bases, the J end by 4 bases, with 14 bases between. DNA for the CDR3: TGTGCCAGCAGTCCGGACAGTCCTGGAGAGACCCAGTACTTC. This sequence encodes CASSPDSPGETQYF.